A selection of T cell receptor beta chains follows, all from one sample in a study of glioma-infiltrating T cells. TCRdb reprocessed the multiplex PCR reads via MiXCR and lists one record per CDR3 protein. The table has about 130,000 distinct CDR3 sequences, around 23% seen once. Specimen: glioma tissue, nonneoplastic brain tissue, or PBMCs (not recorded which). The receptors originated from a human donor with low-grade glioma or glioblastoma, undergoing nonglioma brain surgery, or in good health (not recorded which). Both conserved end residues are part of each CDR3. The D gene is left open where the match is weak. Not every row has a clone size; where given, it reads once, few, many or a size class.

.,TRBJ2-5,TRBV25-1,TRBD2,TGTGCCAGCAGTGAATCGGGGGGGCCGGAGAACCAGTACTTC,CASSESGGPENQYF
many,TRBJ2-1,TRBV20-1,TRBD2,TGCAGTGTTTCGCCGGGACTAGCGACCGATGAGCAGTTCTTC,CSVSPGLATDEQFF
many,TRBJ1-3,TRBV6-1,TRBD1,TGTGCCAGCGGGACAGGCGGAAACACCATATATTTT,CASGTGGNTIYF
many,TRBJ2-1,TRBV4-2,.,TGTGCCAGCAGCCTTCGGGATATAAAACGCAATGAGCAGTTCTTC,CASSLRDIKRNEQFF
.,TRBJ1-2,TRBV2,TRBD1,TGTGCCAGCAGCGTCGGACAGGGGAGTGGCTACACCTTC,CASSVGQGSGYTF
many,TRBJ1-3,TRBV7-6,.,TGTGCCAGCAGCTACAGGGAGGGCGCTGGAAACACCATATATTTT,CASSYREGAGNTIYF
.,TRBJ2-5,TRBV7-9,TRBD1,TGTGCCAGCAGCGCCCGGGACAGGGGGACTAAAGAGACCCAGTACTTC,CASSARDRGTKETQYF
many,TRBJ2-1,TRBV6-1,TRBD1,TGTGCCAGCAGATTAAGGGACAGGGGCCCTCATGAGCAGTTCTTC,CASRLRDRGPHEQFF
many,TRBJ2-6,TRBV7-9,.,TGTGCCAGCAGCTTTAGACGGGGGTTTTCTGGGGCCAACGTCCTGACTTTC,CASSFRRGFSGANVLTF
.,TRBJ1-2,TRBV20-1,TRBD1,TGCAGTGCTAGCCGGGGGGAGCAGGCGGACAGGAGAGGTGGCTACACCTTC,CSASRGEQADRRGGYTF
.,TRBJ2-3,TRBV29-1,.,TGCAGCGTCGGAGCGGGCGGGTTGGGGGATACGCAGTATTTT,CSVGAGGLGDTQYF
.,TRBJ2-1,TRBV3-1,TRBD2,TGTGCCAGCAGCCAACAGCGGGGGGGCCTTGAGCAGTTCTTC,CASSQQRGGLEQFF
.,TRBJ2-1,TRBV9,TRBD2,TGTGCCAGCAGCGCCTTACCGGGACTAGCCCCCAATGAGCAGTTCTTC,CASSALPGLAPNEQFF
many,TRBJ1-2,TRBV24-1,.,TGTGCCACCAGTGGGGGGACAAGTGGCTACACCTTC,CATSGGTSGYTF
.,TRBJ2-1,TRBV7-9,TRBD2,TGTGCCAGCAGCTTTAGCGGGGGGGCCTACAGTGAGCAGTTCTTC,CASSFSGGAYSEQFF
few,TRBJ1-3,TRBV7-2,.,TGTGCCAGCAGCTTAACTGGGTTCAGGGACACCATATATTTT,CASSLTGFRDTIYF
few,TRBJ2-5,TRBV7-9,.,TGTGCCAGCAGGCCGGGACAACAAGAGACCCAGTACTTC,CASRPGQQETQYF
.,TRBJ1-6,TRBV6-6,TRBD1,TGTGCCAGCATGACCCCGCGGGACAGATTTGATTCACCCCTCCACTTT,CASMTPRDRFDSPLHF
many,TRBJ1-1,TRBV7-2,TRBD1,TGTGCCAGCAGCTTAGCAGGGCTAGACAGGGGGAAAGCTTTCTTT,CASSLAGLDRGKAFF
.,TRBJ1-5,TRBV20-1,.,TGCAGTGCTAGAGACTCGGGCCACCAGCCCCAGCATTTT,CSARDSGHQPQHF
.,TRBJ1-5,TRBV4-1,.,TGCGCCAGCAGCCAAGTCCGGGGGCGCGATCAGCCCCAGCATTTT,CASSQVRGRDQPQHF
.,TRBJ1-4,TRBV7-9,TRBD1,TGTGCCAGCAGCGGGAAGGGGGCGACTAATGAAAAACTGTTTTTT,CASSGKGATNEKLFF
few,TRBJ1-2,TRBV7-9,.,TGTGCCAGCAGCTTAGCGTGGGACGCCTCTAGATCCTCTGGCTACACCTTC,CASSLAWDASRSSGYTF
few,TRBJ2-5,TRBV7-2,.,TGTGCCAGCAGCTCGGGACACCTCCAAGAGACCCAGTACTTC,CASSSGHLQETQYF
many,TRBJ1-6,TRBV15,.,TGTGCCACCAGCAGAGATCCCTCCGTGAGCTCCTATAATTCACCCCTCCACTTT,CATSRDPSVSSYNSPLHF
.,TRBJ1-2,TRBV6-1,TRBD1,TGTGCCAGCAGTGATTTCTCTCGACAGGGAATAAATAACTATGGCTACACCTTC,CASSDFSRQGINNYGYTF
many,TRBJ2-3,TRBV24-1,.,TGTGCCACCAGTGAGTTCGGGGCCGTTACTAGCACAGATACGCAGTATTTT,CATSEFGAVTSTDTQYF
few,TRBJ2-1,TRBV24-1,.,TGTGCCACCAGTGACCCGGGACTTAACTCCTACAATGAGCAGTTCTTC,CATSDPGLNSYNEQFF
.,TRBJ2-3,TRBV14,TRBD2,TGTGCCAGCAGCCGACGACTAGCGGGGGGGCCAGATACGCAGTATTTT,CASSRRLAGGPDTQYF
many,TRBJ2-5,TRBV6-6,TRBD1,TGTGCCAGCAGTTACTCCGGGACAGGGGAAGAGACCCAGTACTTC,CASSYSGTGEETQYF
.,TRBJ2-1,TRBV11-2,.,TGTGCCAGCAGCTTTAATTTGGGGGGCAATGAGCAGTTCTTC,CASSFNLGGNEQFF
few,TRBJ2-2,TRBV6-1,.,TGTGCCAGCAGTGGCGCAGAGTGGGGGACTCGAAGGAACACCGGGGAGCTGTTTTTT,CASSGAEWGTRRNTGELFF
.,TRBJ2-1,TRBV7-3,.,TGTGCCAGCAGCTTAGGAGGGCGTTCAAACAATGAGCAGTTCTTC,CASSLGGRSNNEQFF
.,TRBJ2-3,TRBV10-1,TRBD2,TGCGCCAGCAGTGAGTCAAGCGGGAGCGGGGGGTCCCGGGATACGCAGTATTTT,CASSESSGSGGSRDTQYF